This T cell receptor beta chain is from a study of blood T cell repertoires in COVID-19. The table came from immunoSEQ multiplex PCR; TCRdb's copy has only in-frame clones and leaves some out. Among about 240,000 clones listed, approximately 85% were seen once. Trimming pared 3 bases from V and 3 bases from J, leaving 12 bases between. The V gene's germline CDR1 is SEHNR and CDR2 FQNEAQ (reference sequence). The CDR3 length is 14 residues. V and J are TRBV7-9 and TRBJ2-7, with D maybe TRBD1 (5 bases). Sequencing was performed on peripheral blood. The clonotype originates from a man older than 75 with acute or convalescent COVID-19. The DNA of the CDR3 is TGTGCCAGCAGCTTGGCAGGGCAGGACTACGAGCAGTACTTC. Translation: CASSLAGQDYEQYF.